This T cell receptor (beta chain) was found in a study of T cells in Graves' hyperthyroidism and ophthalmopathy. Study observations and caveats: Most thyroid clonotypes that were expanded above 0.001 also turned up in blood. Researchers report that a 13 V-J model separated ophthalmopathy from stable hyperthyroidism.

Researchers amplified the TCR beta CDR3 regions from RNA transcripts. The HTBI set primed first-round TCR CDR3 RT-PCR. MiXCR was run by TCRdb on the multiplex PCR reads, yielding one entry per CDR3 protein. The sample carries fewer than 700,000 distinct CDR3 sequences, about a sixth recorded once. The study included ophthalmopathy patients with Clinical Activity Score at least 3, NOSPECS grade at least 4 and duration under 3 months. This clonotype was recorded many times. The antigen is unknown. The CDR3 has 13 residues. The V gene's germline CDR1 is MNHEY and CDR2 SVGEGT. After removal of 11 bases from V and 3 bases from J, the junction contained 5 bases not matched to a gene.

The V call is TRBV6-2 or TRBV6-3, the J call TRBJ1-1; 11 nucleotides line up with TRBD1. The sample comprised blood. The origin of this receptor is a woman between 18 and 29 years old with Graves' ophthalmopathy. Here the CDR3 DNA reads TGTGCCGCGGGGGACAGGGGGTACACTGAAGCTTTCTTT. Translated: CAAGDRGYTEAFF.